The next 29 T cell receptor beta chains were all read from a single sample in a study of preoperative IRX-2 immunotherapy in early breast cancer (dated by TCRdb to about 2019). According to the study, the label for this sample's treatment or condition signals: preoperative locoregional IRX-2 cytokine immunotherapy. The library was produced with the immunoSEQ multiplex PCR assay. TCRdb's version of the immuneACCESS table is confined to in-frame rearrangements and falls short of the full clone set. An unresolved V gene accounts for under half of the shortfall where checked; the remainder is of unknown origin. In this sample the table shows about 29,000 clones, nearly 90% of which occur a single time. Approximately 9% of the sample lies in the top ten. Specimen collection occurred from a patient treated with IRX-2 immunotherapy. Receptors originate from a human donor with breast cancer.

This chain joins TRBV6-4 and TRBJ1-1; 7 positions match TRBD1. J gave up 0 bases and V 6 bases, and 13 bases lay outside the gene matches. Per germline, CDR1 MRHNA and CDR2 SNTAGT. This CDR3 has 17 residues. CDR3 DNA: TGTGCCAGCAGAAAAACAGGGGCTGGGATGGTGAACACTGAAGCTTTCTTT. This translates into CASRKTGAGMVNTEAFF.

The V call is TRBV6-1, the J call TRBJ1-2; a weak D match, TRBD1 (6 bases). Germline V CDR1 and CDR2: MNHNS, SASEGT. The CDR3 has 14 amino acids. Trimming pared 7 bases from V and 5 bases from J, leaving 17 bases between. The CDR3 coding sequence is TGTGCCAGCAAGACTTCCGGGACACCATATGGCTACACCTTC. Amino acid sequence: CASKTSGTPYGYTF.

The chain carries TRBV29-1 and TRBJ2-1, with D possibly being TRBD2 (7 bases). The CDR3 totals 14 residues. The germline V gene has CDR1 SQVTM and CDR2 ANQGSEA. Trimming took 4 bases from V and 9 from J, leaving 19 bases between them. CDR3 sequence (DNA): TGCAGCGTTGGGGGCCCGGGCGGGGGCGGTGAGCAGTTCTTC. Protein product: CSVGGPGGGGEQFF.

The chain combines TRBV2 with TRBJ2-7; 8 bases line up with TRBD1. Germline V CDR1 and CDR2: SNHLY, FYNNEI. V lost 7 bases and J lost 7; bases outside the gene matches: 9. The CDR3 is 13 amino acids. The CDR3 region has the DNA TGTGCCAGCAAAGACAGGGGAGGTCTAGAGCAGTACTTC. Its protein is CASKDRGGLEQYF.

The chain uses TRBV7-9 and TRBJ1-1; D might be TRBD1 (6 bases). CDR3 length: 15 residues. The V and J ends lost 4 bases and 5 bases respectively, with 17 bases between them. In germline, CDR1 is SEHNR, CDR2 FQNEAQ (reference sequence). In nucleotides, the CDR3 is TGTGCCAGCAGCTCTTGGGGGGCCCCTGGGACTGAAGCTTTCTTT. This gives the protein CASSSWGAPGTEAFF.

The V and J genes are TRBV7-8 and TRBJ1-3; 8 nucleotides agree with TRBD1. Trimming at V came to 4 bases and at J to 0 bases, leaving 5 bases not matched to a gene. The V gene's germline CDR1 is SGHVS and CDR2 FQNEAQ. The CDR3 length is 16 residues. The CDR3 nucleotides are TGTGCCAGCAGCTATAACACAGGGGGCTCTGGAAACACCATATATTTT. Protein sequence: CASSYNTGGSGNTIYF.

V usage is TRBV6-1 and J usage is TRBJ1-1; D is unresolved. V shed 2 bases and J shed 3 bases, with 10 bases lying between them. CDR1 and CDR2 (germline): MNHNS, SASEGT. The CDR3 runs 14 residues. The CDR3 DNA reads TGTGCCAGCAGTGAAATTGGAGGGTACACTGAAGCTTTCTTT. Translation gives CASSEIGGYTEAFF.

The CDR3, as DNA: TGTGCCAGCAGCGTAACTACAGGGGGGCAAGGAAACACCATATATTTT. Residues: CASSVTTGGQGNTIYF. The V call is TRBV9, the J call TRBJ1-3, with 8 bases that match TRBD1. Germline V gene data show CDR1 as SGDLS and CDR2 as YYNGEE. This CDR3 contains 16 residues. V gave up 1 base and J gave up 4 bases; unmatched junction bases: 7.

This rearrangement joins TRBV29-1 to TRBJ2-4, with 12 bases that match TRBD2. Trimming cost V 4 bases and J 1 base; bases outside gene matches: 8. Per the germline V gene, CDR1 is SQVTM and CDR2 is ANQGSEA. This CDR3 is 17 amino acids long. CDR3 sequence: CSVVRLAGAMAKNIQYF. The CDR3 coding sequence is TGCAGCGTTGTTAGACTAGCGGGAGCGATGGCCAAAAACATTCAGTACTTC.

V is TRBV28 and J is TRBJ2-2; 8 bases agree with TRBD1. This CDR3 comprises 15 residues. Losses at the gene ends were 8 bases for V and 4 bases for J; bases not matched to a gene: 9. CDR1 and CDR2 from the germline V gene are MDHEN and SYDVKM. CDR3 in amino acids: CASRRQGSGTGELFF. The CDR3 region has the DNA TGTGCCAGCCGCCGACAGGGGTCTGGCACCGGGGAGCTGTTTTTT.

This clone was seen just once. The CDR3 sequence is CASSLGGLAGGEQFF. In DNA form, the CDR3 reads TGTGCCAGCAGCTTAGGGGGACTAGCGGGAGGTGAGCAGTTCTTC. The chain uses TRBV11-3 and TRBJ2-1; 15 nucleotides match TRBD2. This CDR3 contains 15 residues. V lost 1 base to trimming and J lost 9 bases; unmatched junction nucleotides: 1. Germline values: CDR1 SGHNT, CDR2 YENEEA.

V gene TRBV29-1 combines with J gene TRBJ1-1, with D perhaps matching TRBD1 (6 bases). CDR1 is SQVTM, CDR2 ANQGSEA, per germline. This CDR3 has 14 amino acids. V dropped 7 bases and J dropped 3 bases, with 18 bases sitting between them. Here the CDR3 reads CSAPGGGYDTEAFF. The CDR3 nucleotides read TGCAGCGCCCCCGGGGGCGGGTACGACACTGAAGCTTTCTTT.

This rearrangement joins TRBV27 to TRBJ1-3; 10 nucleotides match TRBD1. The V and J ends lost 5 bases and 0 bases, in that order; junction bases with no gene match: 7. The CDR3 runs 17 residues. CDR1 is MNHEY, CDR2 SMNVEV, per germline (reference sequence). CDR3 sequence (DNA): TGTGCCAGCAGTCCCAGACAGGGGGCCGACTCTGGAAACACCATATATTTT. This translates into CASSPRQGADSGNTIYF.

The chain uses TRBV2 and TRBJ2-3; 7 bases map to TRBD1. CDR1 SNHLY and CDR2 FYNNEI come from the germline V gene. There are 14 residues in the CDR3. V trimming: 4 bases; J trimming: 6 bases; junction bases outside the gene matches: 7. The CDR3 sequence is CASSVGQGEDTQYF. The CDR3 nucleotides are TGTGCCAGCAGTGTCGGCCAGGGGGAGGATACGCAGTATTTT. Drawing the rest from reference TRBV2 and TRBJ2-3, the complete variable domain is EPEVTQTPSHQVTQMGQEVILRCVPISNHLYFYWYRQILGQKVEFLVSFYNNEISEKSEIFDDQFSVERPDGSNFTLKIRSTKLEDSAMYFCASSVGQGEDTQYFGPGTRLTVL.

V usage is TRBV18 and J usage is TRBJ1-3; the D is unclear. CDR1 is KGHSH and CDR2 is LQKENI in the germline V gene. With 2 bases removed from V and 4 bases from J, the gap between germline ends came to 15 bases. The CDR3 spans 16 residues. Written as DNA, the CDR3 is TGTGCCAGCTCACCAATCGCGGCCCTAGGAGGAAACACCATATATTTT. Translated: CASSPIAALGGNTIYF.

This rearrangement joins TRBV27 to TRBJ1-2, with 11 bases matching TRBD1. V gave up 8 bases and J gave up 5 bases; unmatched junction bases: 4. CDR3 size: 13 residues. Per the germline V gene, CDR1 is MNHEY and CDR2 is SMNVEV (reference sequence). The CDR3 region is CASGDRGGYGYTF. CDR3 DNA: TGTGCCAGCGGGGACAGGGGGGGGTATGGCTACACCTTC.

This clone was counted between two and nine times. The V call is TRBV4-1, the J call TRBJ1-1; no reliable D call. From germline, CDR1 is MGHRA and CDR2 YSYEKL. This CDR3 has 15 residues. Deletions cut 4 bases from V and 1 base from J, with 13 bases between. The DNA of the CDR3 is TGCGCCAGCAGCCCCTCAGGAACGGGGAACACTGAAGCTTTCTTT. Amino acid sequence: CASSPSGTGNTEAFF.

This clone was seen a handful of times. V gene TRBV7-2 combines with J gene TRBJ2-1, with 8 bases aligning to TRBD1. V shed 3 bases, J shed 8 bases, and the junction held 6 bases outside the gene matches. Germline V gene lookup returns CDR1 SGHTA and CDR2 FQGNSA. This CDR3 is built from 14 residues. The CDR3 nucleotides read TGTGCCAGCAGCTTTAGACAGGGGATCGATGAGCAGTTCTTC. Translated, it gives CASSFRQGIDEQFF.

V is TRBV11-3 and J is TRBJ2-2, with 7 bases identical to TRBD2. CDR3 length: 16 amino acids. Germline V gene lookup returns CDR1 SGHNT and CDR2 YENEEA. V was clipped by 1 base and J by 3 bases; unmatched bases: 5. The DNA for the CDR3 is TGTGCCAGCAGCTTAGGACGGGGGGTATACACCGGGGAGCTGTTTTTT. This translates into CASSLGRGVYTGELFF.

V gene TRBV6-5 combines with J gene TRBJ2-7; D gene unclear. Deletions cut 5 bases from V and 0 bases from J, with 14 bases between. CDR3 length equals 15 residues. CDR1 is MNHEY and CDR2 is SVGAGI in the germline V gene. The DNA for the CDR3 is TGTGCCAGCAGTCAAAGGTTTCTCAGCTCCTACGAGCAGTACTTC. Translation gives CASSQRFLSSYEQYF.

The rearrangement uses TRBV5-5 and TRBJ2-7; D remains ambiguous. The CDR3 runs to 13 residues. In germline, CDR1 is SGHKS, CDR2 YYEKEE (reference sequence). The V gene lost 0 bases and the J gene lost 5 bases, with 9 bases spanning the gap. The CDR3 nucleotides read TGTGCCAGCAGCTTGGACCCCCATGACGAGCAGTACTTC. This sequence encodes CASSLDPHDEQYF.

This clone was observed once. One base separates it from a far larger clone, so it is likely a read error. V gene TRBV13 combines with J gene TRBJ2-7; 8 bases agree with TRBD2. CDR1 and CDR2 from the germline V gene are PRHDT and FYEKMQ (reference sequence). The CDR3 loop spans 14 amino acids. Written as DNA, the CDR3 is TGTACCAGCAGCCTCGCGGGGGGACCCTACGAGCAGTACTTC. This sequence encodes CTSSLAGGPYEQYF.

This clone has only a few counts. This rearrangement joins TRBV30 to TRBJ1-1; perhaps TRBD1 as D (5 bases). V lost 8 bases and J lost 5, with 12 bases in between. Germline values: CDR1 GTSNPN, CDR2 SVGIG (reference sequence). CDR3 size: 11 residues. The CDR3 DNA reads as TGTGCCGGGCAGGGTCGGACTGAAGCTTTCTTT. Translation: CAGQGRTEAFF.

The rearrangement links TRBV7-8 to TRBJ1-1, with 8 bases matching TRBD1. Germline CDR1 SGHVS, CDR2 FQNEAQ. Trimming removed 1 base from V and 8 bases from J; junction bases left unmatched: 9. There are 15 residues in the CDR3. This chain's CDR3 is CASSLVGQGRSEAFF. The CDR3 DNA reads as TGTGCCAGCAGCTTAGTAGGACAGGGTAGGTCAGAAGCTTTCTTT. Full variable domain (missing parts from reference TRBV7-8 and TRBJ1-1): GAGVSQSPRYKVAKRGQDVALRCDPISGHVSLFWYQQALGQGPEFLTYFQNEAQLDKSGLPSDRFFAERPEGSVSTLKIQRTQQEDSAVYLCASSLVGQGRSEAFFGQGTRLTVV.

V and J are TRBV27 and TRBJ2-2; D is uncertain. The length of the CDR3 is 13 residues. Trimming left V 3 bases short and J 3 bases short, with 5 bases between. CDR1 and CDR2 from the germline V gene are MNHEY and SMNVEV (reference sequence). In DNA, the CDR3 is TGTGCCAGCAGTTTGATTGACACCGGGGAGCTGTTTTTT. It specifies CASSLIDTGELFF.

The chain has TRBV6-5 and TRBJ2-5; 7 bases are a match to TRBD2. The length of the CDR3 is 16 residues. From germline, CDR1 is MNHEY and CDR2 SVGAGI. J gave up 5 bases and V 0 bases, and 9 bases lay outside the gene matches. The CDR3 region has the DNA TGTGCCAGCAGTTACTCGATAGGGGAGGGAGGGGAGACCCAGTACTTC. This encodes CASSYSIGEGGETQYF.

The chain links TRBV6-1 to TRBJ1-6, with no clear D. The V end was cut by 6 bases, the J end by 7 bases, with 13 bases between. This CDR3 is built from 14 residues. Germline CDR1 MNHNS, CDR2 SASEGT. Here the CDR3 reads CASRDLGGNSPLHF. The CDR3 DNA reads TGTGCCAGCAGAGACCTGGGCGGGAATTCACCCCTCCACTTT.

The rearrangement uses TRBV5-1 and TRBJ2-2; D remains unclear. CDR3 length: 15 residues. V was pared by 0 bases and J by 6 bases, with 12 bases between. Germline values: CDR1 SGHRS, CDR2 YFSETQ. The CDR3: CASSLAGSLPGELFF. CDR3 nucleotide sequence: TGCGCCAGCAGCTTGGCCGGGTCTCTTCCCGGGGAGCTGTTTTTT.

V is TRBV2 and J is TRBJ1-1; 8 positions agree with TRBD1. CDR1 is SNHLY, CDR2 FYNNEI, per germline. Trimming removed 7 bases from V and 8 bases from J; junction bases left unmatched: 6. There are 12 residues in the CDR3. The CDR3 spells CASILTGEEAFF. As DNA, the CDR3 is TGTGCCAGCATTCTGACAGGGGAGGAAGCTTTCTTT.